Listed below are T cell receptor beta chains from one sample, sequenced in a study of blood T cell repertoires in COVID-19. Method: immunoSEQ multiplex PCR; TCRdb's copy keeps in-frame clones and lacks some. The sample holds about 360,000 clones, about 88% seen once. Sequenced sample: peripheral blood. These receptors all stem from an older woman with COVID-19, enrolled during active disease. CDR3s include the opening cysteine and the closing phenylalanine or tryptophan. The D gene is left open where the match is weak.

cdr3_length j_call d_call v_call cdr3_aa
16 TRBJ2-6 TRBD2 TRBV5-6 CASSFRLAGGGHVLTF
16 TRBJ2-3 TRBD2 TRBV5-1 CASSLRPSGGANTQYF
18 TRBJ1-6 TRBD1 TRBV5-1 CASSYLPRGGDFYSPLHF
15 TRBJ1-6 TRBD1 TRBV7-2 CASSGGGGRNSPLHF
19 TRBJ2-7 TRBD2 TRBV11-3 CASSLGKQKLAGGPYEQYF
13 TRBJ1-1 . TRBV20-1 CSASRQESTEAFF
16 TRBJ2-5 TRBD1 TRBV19 CASSRKGQNLKETQYF
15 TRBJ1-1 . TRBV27 CASSYSAAMNTEAFF
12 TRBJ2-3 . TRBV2 CASRDDRDTQYF
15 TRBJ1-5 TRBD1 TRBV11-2 CASSHGTGDNQPQHF
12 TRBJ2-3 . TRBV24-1 CATSDLLDTQYF
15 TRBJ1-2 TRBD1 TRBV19 CASSPRTGMLYGYTF
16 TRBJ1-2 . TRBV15 CATSAAANREGYGYTF
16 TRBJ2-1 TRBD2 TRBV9 CASSVVVAGGYNEQFF
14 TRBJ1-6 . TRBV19 CASSIDTRDSPLHF
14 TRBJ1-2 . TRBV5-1 CASSLVVQDNGYTF
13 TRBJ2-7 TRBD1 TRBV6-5 CASRPGQGREQYF
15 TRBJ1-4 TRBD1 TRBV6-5 CASSLQGSGNEKLFF
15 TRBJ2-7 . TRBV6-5 CASSYSTMAGYEQYF
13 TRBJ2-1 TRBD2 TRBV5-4 CASRLSGANEQFF
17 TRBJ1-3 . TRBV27 CASSVRVLLACGNTIYF
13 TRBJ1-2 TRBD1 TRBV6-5 CASNRGGNYGYTF
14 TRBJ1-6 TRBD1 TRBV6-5 CASSSDDRVAPLHF
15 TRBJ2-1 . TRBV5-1 CASSFTGPPNNEQFF
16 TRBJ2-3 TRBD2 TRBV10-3 CAIRKGTSGVTDTQYF